These T cell receptor beta chains were read from a single sample in a study of neurological immune-mediated disorders. One entry per CDR3 protein results from TCRdb running MiXCR on the 5' RACE reads. The sample includes about 58,000 distinct CDR3 sequences, about 2.5% seen only once; the top ten take around 3%. Material for sequencing was PBMCs. These receptor sequences come from a man aged 45-65 years with multiple sclerosis. Both conserved end residues are part of each CDR3. A D gene is named only where the DNA matches it firmly. Clone size, where shown, is once, few, many, or a class for clones that have expanded.

>TRBD1|TRBV7-9|NA|TRBJ2-1
CASSLDDRGRVNEQFF
TGTGCCAGCAGCTTGGATGACAGGGGGCGCGTGAATGAGCAGTTCTTC
>NA|TRBV20-1|many|TRBJ1-5
CSASSSNQPQHF
TGCAGTGCTAGCTCTAGCAATCAGCCCCAGCATTTT
>TRBD1|TRBV11-2|many|TRBJ2-3
CASSVTGGVDTQYF
TGTGCCAGCAGCGTAACAGGGGGTGTCGATACGCAGTATTTT
>TRBD2|TRBV7-9|many|TRBJ2-1
CASSPIGLAGRDEQFF
TGTGCCAGCAGCCCAATAGGACTAGCGGGTAGGGATGAGCAGTTCTTC
>TRBD2|TRBV20-1|many|TRBJ2-1
CSARTGLAGAYNEQFF
TGCAGTGCTAGGACAGGGCTAGCGGGGGCCTACAATGAGCAGTTCTTC
>NA|TRBV6-4|many|TRBJ1-5
CASSEPYTSRAQHF
TGTGCCAGCAGTGAACCCTACACGAGCAGGGCCCAGCATTTT
>NA|TRBV11-2|many|TRBJ2-4
CASSPQRVGGLRVSIQYF
TGTGCCAGCAGCCCTCAACGTGTAGGGGGGCTAAGGGTTAGCATTCAGTACTTC
>TRBD2|TRBV20-1|many|TRBJ2-3
CSASGAGGRWDTQYF
TGCAGTGCTAGTGGAGCGGGGGGGCGGTGGGATACGCAGTATTTT
>NA|TRBV7-2|many|TRBJ1-5
CASSLVGSNQPQHF
TGTGCCAGCAGCTTAGTAGGTAGCAATCAGCCCCAGCATTTT
>NA|TRBV5-1|medium-sized|TRBJ1-1
CASTMGNTEAFF
TGCGCCAGCACCATGGGGAACACTGAAGCTTTCTTT
>TRBD2|TRBV10-1|many|TRBJ2-7
CASSESGGALEQYF
TGCGCCAGCAGTGAAAGCGGGGGGGCTCTCGAGCAGTACTTC
>NA|TRBV14|many|TRBJ1-1
CASSQAKVYTEAFF
TGTGCCAGCAGCCAAGCCAAGGTCTACACTGAAGCTTTCTTT
>TRBD1|TRBV5-1|many|TRBJ2-5
CASSPTGQGETQYF
TGCGCCAGCAGCCCGACAGGGCAGGGGGAGACCCAGTACTTC
>NA|TRBV7-8|many|TRBJ1-3
CASSLGTPSGNTIYF
TGTGCCAGCAGCCTGGGGACACCCTCTGGAAACACCATATATTTT
>NA|TRBV12-3/TRBV12-4|many|TRBJ2-1
CASRDFGSYNEQFF
TGTGCCAGCAGGGATTTCGGGAGCTACAATGAGCAGTTCTTC
>TRBD1|TRBV14|many|TRBJ1-2
CASSQSDRYYGYTF
TGTGCCAGCAGCCAATCGGACAGGTACTATGGCTACACCTTC
>NA|TRBV5-1|many|TRBJ2-3
CASSLAPSVGDTQYF
TGCGCCAGCAGCTTGGCCCCTAGCGTAGGAGATACGCAGTATTTT
>NA|TRBV5-1|many|TRBJ2-4
CASSLGVMGSGKNIQYF
TGCGCCAGCAGCTTGGGGGTAATGGGGTCTGGCAAAAACATTCAGTACTTC
>NA|TRBV12-3/TRBV12-4|many|TRBJ1-2
CASRAQGIYGYTF
TGTGCCAGCAGAGCACAGGGAATCTATGGCTACACCTTC
>NA|TRBV30|few|TRBJ1-2
CALGPGRTF
TGTGCCTTAGGCCCTGGACGCACCTTC
>NA|TRBV7-2|many|TRBJ1-2
CASSLTQGHYGYTF
TGTGCCAGCAGCTTAACTCAGGGTCACTATGGCTACACCTTC
>NA|TRBV5-1|many|TRBJ2-7
CASSLMTGSSEQYF
TGCGCCAGCAGCTTAATGACAGGAAGCAGCGAGCAGTACTTC
>NA|TRBV6-1|many|TRBJ1-1
CASTPREGANTEAFF
TGTGCCAGCACCCCGCGGGAGGGAGCGAACACTGAAGCTTTCTTT
>TRBD1|TRBV28|many|TRBJ2-5
CASSLDRPLVETQYF
TGTGCCAGCAGTTTGGACAGGCCTTTAGTAGAGACCCAGTACTTC
>NA|TRBV4-1|many|TRBJ1-2
CASSQGPGTNYGYTF
TGCGCCAGCAGCCAAGGACCGGGCACAAACTATGGCTACACCTTC
>TRBD2|TRBV7-2|many|TRBJ2-5
CASSRLGVRLAFETQYF
TGTGCCAGCAGCCGACTGGGGGTACGACTAGCGTTCGAGACCCAGTACTTC
>TRBD1|TRBV12-3/TRBV12-4|many|TRBJ1-6
CASTITGGNSPLHF
TGTGCCAGCACTATCACAGGGGGTAATTCACCCCTCCACTTT
>NA|TRBV5-8|many|TRBJ1-2
CASSLARRNYGYTF
TGTGCCAGCAGCTTGGCCCGCAGAAACTATGGCTACACCTTC
>TRBD1|TRBV29-1|many|TRBJ2-2
CSVDRTGGGELFF
TGCAGCGTTGACCGGACAGGGGGTGGGGAGCTGTTTTTT
>NA|TRBV2|many|TRBJ2-3
CASSEPFTDTQYF
TGTGCCAGCAGTGAACCATTCACAGATACGCAGTATTTT
>NA|TRBV7-9|many|TRBJ2-7
CASSQMGGSYEQYF
TGTGCCAGCAGCCAAATGGGGGGATCCTACGAGCAGTACTTC
>TRBD2|TRBV12-3/TRBV12-4|many|TRBJ2-7
CASSRGGGGRYEQYF
TGTGCCAGCAGCCGCGGGGGAGGCGGCCGCTACGAGCAGTACTTC
>NA|TRBV12-3/TRBV12-4|many|TRBJ2-2
CASSFVPGELFF
TGTGCCAGCAGTTTCGTTCCCGGGGAGCTGTTTTTT
>TRBD1|TRBV4-2|many|TRBJ1-1
CASGGTAEAFF
TGTGCCAGCGGTGGGACAGCAGAAGCTTTCTTT
>NA|TRBV20-1|many|TRBJ2-3
CSARGVSTDTQYF
TGCAGTGCGAGGGGAGTTAGCACAGATACGCAGTATTTT
>TRBD1|TRBV7-2|many|TRBJ1-5
CASSFAGGSNQPQHF
TGTGCCAGCAGCTTTGCAGGGGGGAGCAATCAGCCCCAGCATTTT
>TRBD1|TRBV3-1|many|TRBJ2-1
CASSQRQGMGNEQFF
TGTGCCAGCAGCCAACGACAGGGAATGGGCAATGAGCAGTTCTTC
>TRBD2|TRBV5-1|many|TRBJ2-2
CASGELAGGTGELFF
TGCGCCAGCGGAGAACTAGCGGGGGGCACCGGGGAGCTGTTTTTT
>NA|TRBV18|many|TRBJ1-5
CASSPSGGQPQHF
TGTGCCAGCTCACCAAGCGGTGGACAGCCCCAGCATTTT
>TRBD2|TRBV20-1|many|TRBJ2-1
CSARRLAGAYNEQFF
TGCAGTGCTAGACGGCTAGCGGGGGCGTACAATGAGCAGTTCTTC
>TRBD1|TRBV7-2|many|TRBJ2-7
CASSSGTGVTSRREQYF
TGTGCCAGCAGCTCTGGGACAGGGGTAACCTCGAGGCGCGAGCAGTACTTC
>NA|TRBV4-3|NA|TRBJ2-1
CARSQDLIAGIYNEQLF
TGCGCCAGAAGCCAAGACCTAATCGCGGGGATCTACAATGAGCAGTTATTC